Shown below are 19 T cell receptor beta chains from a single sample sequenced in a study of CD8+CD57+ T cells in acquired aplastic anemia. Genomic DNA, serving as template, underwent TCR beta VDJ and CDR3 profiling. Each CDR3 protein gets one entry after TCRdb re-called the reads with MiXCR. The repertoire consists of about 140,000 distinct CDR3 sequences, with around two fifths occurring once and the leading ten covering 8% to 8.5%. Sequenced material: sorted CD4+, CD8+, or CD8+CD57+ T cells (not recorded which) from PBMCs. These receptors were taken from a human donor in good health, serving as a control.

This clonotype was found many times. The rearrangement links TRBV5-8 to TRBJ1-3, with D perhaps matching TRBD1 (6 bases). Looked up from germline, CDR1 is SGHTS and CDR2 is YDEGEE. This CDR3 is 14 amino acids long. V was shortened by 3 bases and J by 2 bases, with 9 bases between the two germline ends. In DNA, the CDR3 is TGTGCCAGCAGCTACCAGGGGCCTGGAAACACCATATATTTT. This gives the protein CASSYQGPGNTIYF.

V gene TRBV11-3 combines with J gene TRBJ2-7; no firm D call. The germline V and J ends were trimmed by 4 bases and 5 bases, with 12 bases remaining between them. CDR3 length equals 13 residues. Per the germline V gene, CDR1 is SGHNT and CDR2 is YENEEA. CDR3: CASSSIEANEQYF. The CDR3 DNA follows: TGTGCCAGCAGCTCTATCGAGGCCAACGAGCAGTACTTC.

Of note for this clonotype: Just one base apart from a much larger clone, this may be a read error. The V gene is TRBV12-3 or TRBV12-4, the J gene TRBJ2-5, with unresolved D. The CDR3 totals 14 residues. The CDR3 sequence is CANSFGRVEETQYF. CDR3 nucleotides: TGTGCCAACAGTTTTGGCAGAGTCGAAGAGACCCAGTACTTC.

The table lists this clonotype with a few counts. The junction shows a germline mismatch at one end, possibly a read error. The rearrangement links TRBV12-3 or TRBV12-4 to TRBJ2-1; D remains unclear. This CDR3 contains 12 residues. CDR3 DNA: TGTGCCTGCAGAAAGGGCGACAATGAGCAGTTCTTC. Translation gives CACRKGDNEQFF.

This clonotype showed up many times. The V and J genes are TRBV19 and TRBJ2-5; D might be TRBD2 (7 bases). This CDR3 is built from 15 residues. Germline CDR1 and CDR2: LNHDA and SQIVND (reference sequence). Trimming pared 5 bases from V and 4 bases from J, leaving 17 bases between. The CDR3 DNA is TGTGCCAGTAGTTTGAGGGGGGGCAGGCTAGAGACCCAGTACTTC. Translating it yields CASSLRGGRLETQYF.

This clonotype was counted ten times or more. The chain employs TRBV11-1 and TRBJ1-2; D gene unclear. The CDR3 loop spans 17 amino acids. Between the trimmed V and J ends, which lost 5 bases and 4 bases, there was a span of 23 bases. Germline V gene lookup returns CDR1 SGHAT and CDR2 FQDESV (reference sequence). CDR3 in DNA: TGTGCCAGCAGCGCAAGAGTCCCAACCCTGTCCGGCTATGGCTACACCTTC. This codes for CASSARVPTLSGYGYTF.

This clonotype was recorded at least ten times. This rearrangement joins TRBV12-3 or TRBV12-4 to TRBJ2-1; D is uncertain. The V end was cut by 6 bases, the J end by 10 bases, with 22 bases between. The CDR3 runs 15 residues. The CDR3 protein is CASSGGSGIGAEQFF. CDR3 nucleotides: TGTGCCAGCAGCGGCGGCTCAGGCATCGGTGCGGAGCAGTTCTTC.

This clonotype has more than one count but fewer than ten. CDR3 in DNA: TGCAGCGTAGGAGAAGGGACAGGGAGTCAGCCCCAGCATTTT. It yields the protein CSVGEGTGSQPQHF. The J gene is TRBJ1-5, the V gene TRBV29-1; 9 nucleotides agree with TRBD1. After removal of 6 bases from V and 6 bases from J, the junction contained 9 bases not matched to a gene. The CDR3 spans 14 residues. Germline lookup yields CDR1 SQVTM and CDR2 ANQGSEA.

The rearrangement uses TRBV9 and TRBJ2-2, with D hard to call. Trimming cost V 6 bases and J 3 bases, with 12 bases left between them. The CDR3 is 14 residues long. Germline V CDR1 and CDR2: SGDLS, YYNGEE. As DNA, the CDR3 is TGTGCCAGCACTGGGATCCATGACACCGGGGAGCTGTTTTTT. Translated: CASTGIHDTGELFF.

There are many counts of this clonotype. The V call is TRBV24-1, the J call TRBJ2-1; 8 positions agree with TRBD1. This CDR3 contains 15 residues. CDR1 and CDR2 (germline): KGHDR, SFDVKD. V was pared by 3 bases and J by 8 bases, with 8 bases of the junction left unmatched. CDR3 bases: TGTGCCACCAGTGATGACGGACAGGGAGGAGATGAGCAGTTCTTC. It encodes CATSDDGQGGDEQFF.

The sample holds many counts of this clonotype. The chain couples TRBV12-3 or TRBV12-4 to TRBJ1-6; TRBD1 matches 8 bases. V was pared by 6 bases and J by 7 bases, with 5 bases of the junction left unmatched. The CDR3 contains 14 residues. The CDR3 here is CASSITGGNSPLHF. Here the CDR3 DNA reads TGTGCCAGCAGCATAACAGGGGGGAATTCACCCCTCCACTTT.

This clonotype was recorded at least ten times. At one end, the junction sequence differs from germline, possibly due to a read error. CDR3 amino acids: CASSSMGSRNQPRHF. CDR3 DNA: TGTGCCAGTAGCTCGATGGGATCCCGCAATCAGCCCCGGCATTTT. This chain connects TRBV19 to TRBJ1-5, with D unclear. The CDR3 contains 15 residues. Germline CDR1 reads LNHDA; CDR2 reads SQIVND (reference sequence).

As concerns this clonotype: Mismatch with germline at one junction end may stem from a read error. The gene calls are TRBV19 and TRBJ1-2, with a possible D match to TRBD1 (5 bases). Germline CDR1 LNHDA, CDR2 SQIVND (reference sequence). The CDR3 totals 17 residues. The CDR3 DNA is TGTGCCAATAGTATGAGGGGTGGGTTGGTCTTGGACTATGGCTACACCTTC. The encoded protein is CANSMRGGLVLDYGYTF.

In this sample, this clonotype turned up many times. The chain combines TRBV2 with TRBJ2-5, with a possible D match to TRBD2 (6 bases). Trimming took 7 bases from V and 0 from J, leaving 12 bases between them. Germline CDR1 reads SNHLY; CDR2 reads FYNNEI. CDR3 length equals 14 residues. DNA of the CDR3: TGTGCCAGCAAGGAGGGCTGGAACCAAGAGACCCAGTACTTC. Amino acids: CASKEGWNQETQYF.

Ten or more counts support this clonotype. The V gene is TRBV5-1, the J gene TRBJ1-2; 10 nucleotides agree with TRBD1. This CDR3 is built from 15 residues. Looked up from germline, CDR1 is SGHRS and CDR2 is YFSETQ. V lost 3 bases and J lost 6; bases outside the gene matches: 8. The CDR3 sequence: CASSWGQGRTNGYTF. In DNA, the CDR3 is TGCGCCAGCAGCTGGGGACAGGGGAGAACGAATGGCTACACCTTC.

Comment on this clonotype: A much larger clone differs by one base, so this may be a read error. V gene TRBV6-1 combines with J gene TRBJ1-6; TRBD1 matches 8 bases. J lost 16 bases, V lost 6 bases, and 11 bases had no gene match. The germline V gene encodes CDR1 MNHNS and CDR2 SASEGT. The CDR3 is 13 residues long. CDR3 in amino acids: CASRGVQGDFLHF. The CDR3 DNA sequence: TGTGCCAGCAGGGGTGTACAGGGGGATTTTCTCCACTTT.

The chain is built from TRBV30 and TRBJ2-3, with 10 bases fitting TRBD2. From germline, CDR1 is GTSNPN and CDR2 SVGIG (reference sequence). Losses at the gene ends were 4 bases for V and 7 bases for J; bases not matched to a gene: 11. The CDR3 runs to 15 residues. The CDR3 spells CAWTGASGGPYTQYF. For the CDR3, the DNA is TGTGCCTGGACCGGGGCTAGCGGGGGCCCTTATACGCAGTATTTT.

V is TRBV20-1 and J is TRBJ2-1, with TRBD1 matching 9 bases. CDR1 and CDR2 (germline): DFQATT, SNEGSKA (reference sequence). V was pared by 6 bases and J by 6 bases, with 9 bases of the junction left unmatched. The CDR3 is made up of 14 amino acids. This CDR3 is CSAFPGQGFNEQFF. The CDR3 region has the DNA TGCAGTGCCTTTCCGGGACAGGGTTTCAATGAGCAGTTCTTC.

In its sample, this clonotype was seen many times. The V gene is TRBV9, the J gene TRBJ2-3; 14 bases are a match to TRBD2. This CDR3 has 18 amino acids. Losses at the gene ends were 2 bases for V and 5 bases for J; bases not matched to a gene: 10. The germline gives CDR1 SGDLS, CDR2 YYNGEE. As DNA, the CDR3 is TGTGCCAGCAGCGTCACCGGGACTAGCGGGAGTCTTAGAGATACGCAGTATTTT. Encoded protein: CASSVTGTSGSLRDTQYF.